This TCR beta chain comes out of a study of T cell clonotyping in hematopoietic cell transplantation. Whole-study context: Recipients' pretransplant samples followed cytoreduction. Whole-study findings and limits: Recipient TCR diversity dropped after transplant; expanded clonotypes rose from day 30 to 180.

Here immunoSEQ multiplex PCR was the method, and the copy in TCRdb shows in-frame clones only, minus some. This sample has approximately 27,000 clones, with approximately 94% found just once. Of note for this clone: Its antigen remains unknown.

CDR1 is SGDLS, CDR2 YYNGEE, per germline. There are 16 residues in the CDR3. V lost 4 bases and J 3 bases, leaving 16 bases between the germline ends. Time point of the sample: recipient sample about 28 days before transplant, after cytoreduction. The clonotype was recovered from a man aged 45 to 65 with acute myeloid leukemia. Some clones in this sample may be carry-over from other donors' samples. The sequenced sample was peripheral blood mononuclear cells, obtained before stem cell transplant. The chain couples TRBV9 to TRBJ2-2; D is perhaps TRBD2 (7 bases). CDR3 amino acids: CASSPPGGRYTGELFF. DNA of the CDR3: TGTGCCAGCAGCCCCCCGGGGGGCAGGTACACCGGGGAGCTGTTTTTT.